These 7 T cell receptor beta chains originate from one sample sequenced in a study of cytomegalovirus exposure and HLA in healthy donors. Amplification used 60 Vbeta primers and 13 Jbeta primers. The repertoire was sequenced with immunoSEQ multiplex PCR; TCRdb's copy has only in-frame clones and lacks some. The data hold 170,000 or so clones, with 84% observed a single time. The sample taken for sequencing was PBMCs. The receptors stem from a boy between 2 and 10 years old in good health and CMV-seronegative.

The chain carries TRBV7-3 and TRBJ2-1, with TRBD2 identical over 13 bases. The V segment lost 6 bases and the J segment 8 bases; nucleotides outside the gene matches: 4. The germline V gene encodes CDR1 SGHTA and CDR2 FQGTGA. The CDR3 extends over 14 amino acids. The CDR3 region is CASSWTSGSDEQFF. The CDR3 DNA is TGTGCCAGCAGTTGGACTAGCGGGAGTGATGAGCAGTTCTTC.

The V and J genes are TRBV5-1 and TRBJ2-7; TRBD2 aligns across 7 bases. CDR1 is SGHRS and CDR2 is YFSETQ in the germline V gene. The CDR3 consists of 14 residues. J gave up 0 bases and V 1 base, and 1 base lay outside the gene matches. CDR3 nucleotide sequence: TGCGCCAGCAGCTTGTCGGGAGGCTCCTACGAGCAGTACTTC. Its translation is CASSLSGGSYEQYF.

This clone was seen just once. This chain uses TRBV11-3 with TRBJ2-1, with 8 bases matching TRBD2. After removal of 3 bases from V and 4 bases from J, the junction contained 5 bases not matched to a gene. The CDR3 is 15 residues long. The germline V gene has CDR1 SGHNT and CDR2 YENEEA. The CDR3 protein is CASSFSLAGYNEQFF. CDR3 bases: TGTGCCAGCAGCTTTTCGTTAGCGGGGTACAATGAGCAGTTCTTC.

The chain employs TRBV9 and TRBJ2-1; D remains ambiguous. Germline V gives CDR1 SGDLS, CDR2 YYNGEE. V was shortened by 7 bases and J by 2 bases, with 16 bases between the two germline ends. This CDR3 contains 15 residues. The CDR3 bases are TGTGCCAGCGGGCCCATCGTAGTGGCCTACAATGAGCAGTTCTTC. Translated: CASGPIVVAYNEQFF. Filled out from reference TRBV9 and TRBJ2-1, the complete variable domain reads DSGVTQTPKHLITATGQRVTLRCSPRSGDLSVYWYQQSLDQGLQFLIQYYNGEERAKGNILERFSAQQFPDLHSELNLSSLELGDSALYFCASGPIVVAYNEQFFGPGTRLTVL.

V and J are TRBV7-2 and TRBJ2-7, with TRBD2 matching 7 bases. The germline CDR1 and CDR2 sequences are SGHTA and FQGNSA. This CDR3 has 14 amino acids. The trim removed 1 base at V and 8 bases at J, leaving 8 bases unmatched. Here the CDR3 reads CASSLGSGMPKQYF. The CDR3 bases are TGTGCCAGCAGCTTAGGGAGCGGGATGCCAAAGCAGTACTTC.

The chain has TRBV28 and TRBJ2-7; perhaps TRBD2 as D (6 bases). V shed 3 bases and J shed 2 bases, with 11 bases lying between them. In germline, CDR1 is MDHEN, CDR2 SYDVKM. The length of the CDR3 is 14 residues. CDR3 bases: TGTGCCAGCAGTTTTTGGGGGGACCCCTACGAGCAGTACTTC. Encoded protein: CASSFWGDPYEQYF. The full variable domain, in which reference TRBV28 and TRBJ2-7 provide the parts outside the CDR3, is DVKVTQSSRYLVKRTGEKVFLECVQDMDHENMFWYRQDPGLGLRLIYFSYDVKMKEKGDIPEGYSVSREKKERFSLILESASTNQTSMYLCASSFWGDPYEQYFGPGTRLTVT.

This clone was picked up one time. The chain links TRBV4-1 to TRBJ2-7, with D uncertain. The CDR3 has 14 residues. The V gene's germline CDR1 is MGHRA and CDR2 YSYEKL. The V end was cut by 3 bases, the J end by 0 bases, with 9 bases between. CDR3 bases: TGCGCCAGCAGCCACCGGTCCTACTCCTACGAGCAGTACTTC. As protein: CASSHRSYSYEQYF.